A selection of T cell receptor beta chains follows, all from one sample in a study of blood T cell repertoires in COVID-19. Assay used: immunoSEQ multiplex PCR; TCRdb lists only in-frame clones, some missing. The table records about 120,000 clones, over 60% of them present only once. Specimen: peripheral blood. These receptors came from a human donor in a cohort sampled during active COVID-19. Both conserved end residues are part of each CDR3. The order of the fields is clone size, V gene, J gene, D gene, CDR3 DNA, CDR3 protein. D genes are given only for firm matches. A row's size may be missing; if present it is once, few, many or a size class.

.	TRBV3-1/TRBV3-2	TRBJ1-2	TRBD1	TGTGCCAGCAGCCAAGATGGAAGCAGGGGGCCATTTAACTATGGCTACACCTTC	CASSQDGSRGPFNYGYTF
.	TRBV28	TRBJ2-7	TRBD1	TGTGCCAGCAGTTTAAAAGTCAGGGGGTTGGAGCAGTACTTC	CASSLKVRGLEQYF
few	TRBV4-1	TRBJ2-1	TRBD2	TGCGCCAGCAGCCACCTAGCGGGAGTCCGTGAGCAGTTCTTC	CASSHLAGVREQFF
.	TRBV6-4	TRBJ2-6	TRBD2	TGTGCCAGCGGAGCGGGAGGGCCCTCTGGGGCCAACGTCCTGACTTTC	CASGAGGPSGANVLTF
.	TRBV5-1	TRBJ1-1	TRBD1	TGCGCCAGCAGCTTGGACCTACAGGGGTGGACTGAAGCTTTCTTT	CASSLDLQGWTEAFF
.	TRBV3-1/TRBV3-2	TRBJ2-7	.	TGTGCCAGCAGAATAGACAGGCACTACGAGCAGTACTTC	CASRIDRHYEQYF
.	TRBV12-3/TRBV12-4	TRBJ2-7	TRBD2	TGTGCCAGCACCGCCAGCGGGAGTGGAGAGCAGTACTTC	CASTASGSGEQYF
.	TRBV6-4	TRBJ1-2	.	TGTGCCAGCAGTGTAGAGGGAGGGAGACCCAGCCCGTATGGCTACACCTTC	CASSVEGGRPSPYGYTF
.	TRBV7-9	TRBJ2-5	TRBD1	TGTGCCAGCAGCCCCTTTGGACAGGGGTACCAAGAGACCCAGTACTTC	CASSPFGQGYQETQYF
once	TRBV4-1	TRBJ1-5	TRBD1	TGCGCCAGCAGCCGGACAGGGGACAATCAGCCCCAGCATTTT	CASSRTGDNQPQHF
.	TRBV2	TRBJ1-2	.	TGTGCCAGCAGTGAAGAGGAGGACAGTTTTAACTATGGCTACACCTTC	CASSEEEDSFNYGYTF
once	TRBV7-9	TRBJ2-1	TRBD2	TGTGCCAGCAGCTTACCCCAGCGGGGGGCGGAGCAGTTCTTC	CASSLPQRGAEQFF
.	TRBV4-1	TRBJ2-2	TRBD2	TGCGCCAGCAGCCAAAAGACTAGCGCCCGTCCGGGGGAGCTGTTTTTT	CASSQKTSARPGELFF
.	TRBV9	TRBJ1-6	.	TGTGCCAGCAGCGAGGACTCCGCTTCACCCCTCCACTTT	CASSEDSASPLHF
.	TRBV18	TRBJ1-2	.	TGTGCCAGCTCACCGAGGGATGGCTACACCTTC	CASSPRDGYTF
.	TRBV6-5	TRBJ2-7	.	TGTGCCAGCAGTTACCGGGGGGCGTCCTACGAGCAGTACTTC	CASSYRGASYEQYF
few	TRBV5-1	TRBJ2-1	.	TGCGCCAGCAGGATGGAGGGTGGTTTCTACAATGAGCAGTTCTTC	CASRMEGGFYNEQFF